These 23 T cell receptor beta chains were all obtained from the same sample, sequenced in a study of molecular identifiers for immune sequencing clone quantification. A single record per CDR3 protein comes from TCRdb applying MiXCR to the PCR reads. The table shows approximately 500,000 distinct CDR3 sequences, with about 26% occurring only once. The sample taken for sequencing was naive CD8+ T cells from blood, with Jurkat cell RNA spiked in. The sample's subset: FACS-sorted CD8+CD4-CCR7+CD45RA+ naive T cells. The receptors were sampled from a human donor in good health. Some libraries in this study had Jurkat cell RNA spiked in.

V gene TRBV27 combines with J gene TRBJ2-1; 8 bases are a match to TRBD2. The CDR3 runs to 14 residues. V shed 6 bases, J shed 5 bases, and the junction held 6 bases outside the gene matches. Per the germline V gene, CDR1 is MNHEY and CDR2 is SMNVEV (reference sequence). CDR3 loop: CASSPSGGDNEQFF. The CDR3 bases are TGTGCCAGCAGCCCAAGCGGGGGTGACAATGAGCAGTTCTTC.

This clonotype was recorded a few times. The CDR3 DNA sequence: TGTGCCAGTAGTCCCCCCTACCGGGAGGGCCGCTACGAGCAGTACTTC. Protein: CASSPPYREGRYEQYF. This chain uses TRBV19 with TRBJ2-7; 8 bases fit TRBD2. CDR3 length: 16 amino acids. The germline V gene encodes CDR1 LNHDA and CDR2 SQIVND (reference sequence). Trimming at V came to 5 bases and at J to 3 bases, leaving 12 bases not matched to a gene.

This clonotype is a singleton in its sample. This is likely a read error, given that the CDR3 carries no conserved phenylalanine or tryptophan at its end. The CDR3 loop is CASSLFQGGAYEQYL. CDR3 in DNA: TGCGCCAGCAGCTTGTTCCAGGGGGGGGCCTACGAGCAGTACCTC. The chain has TRBV5-1 and TRBJ2-7; tentatively, D is TRBD1 or TRBD2 (7 bases each). Trimming removed 1 base from V and 2 bases from J, with 13 bases in between. CDR1 SGHRS and CDR2 YFSETQ come from the germline V gene. CDR3 size: 15 residues.

The table lists this clonotype with many counts. The CDR3 is CASSLHVGGPGEGQYF. The CDR3 nucleotides read TGTGCCAGCAGCCTGCATGTAGGGGGCCCCGGAGAAGGGCAGTACTTC. The chain employs TRBV4-2 and TRBJ2-7; TRBD1 aligns across 7 bases. This CDR3 region has 16 residues. Germline assignment: CDR1 LGHNA and CDR2 YNFKEQ. The V segment lost 4 bases and the J segment 9 bases; nucleotides outside the gene matches: 18.

This chain joins TRBV2 and TRBJ1-1, with D possibly TRBD1 on 6 matching bases. Between the trimmed V and J ends, which lost 4 bases and 5 bases, there was a span of 20 bases. Germline assignment: CDR1 SNHLY and CDR2 FYNNEI. CDR3 size: 16 residues. The CDR3 nucleotides read TGTGCCAGCAGTGGCTCGCACGGGGGGGCGGGAACTGAAGCTTTCTTT. This codes for CASSGSHGGAGTEAFF.

In regard to this clonotype: Being one base from a much bigger clone, this may be a read error. The rearrangement uses TRBV6-5 and TRBJ1-1; possible D gene TRBD1, 6 bases. The CDR3 loop spans 13 amino acids. Looked up from germline, CDR1 is MNHEY and CDR2 is SVGAGI. The CDR3 DNA reads TGTGTCAGCAGACAGAGGGGGGGTATTGGGGCTTTCTTT. It codes for CVSRQRGGIGAFF.

To note about this clonotype: At one boundary the junction diverges from the germline segment, which might be a read error. This chain uses TRBV14 with TRBJ1-4; a weak D match, TRBD1 (5 bases). Germline CDR1 is SGHDN and CDR2 is FVKESK. This CDR3 spans 14 amino acids. In DNA, the CDR3 is TGTGCCCGCCCCCGCGGGGACGATTATGAAGAACTGTTTTTT. Translating gives CARPRGDDYEELFF.

This clonotype was seen repeatedly, ten times or more. V gene TRBV7-9 combines with J gene TRBJ1-5; 10 nucleotides match TRBD1. Germline trimming cut 4 bases from V and 5 bases from J; bases unmatched to any gene: 5. Germline V CDR1 and CDR2: SEHNR, FQNEAQ (reference sequence). The CDR3 runs to 15 residues. CDR3 residues: CASSYPGTGDQPQHF. The CDR3 DNA is TGTGCCAGCAGCTATCCCGGGACAGGGGATCAGCCCCAGCATTTT. Looking up the rest from reference TRBV7-9 and TRBJ1-5 gives the full variable domain: DTGVSQNPRHKITKRGQNVTFRCDPISEHNRLYWYRQTLGQGPEFLTYFQNEAQLEKSRLLSDRFSAERPKGSFSTLEIQRTEQGDSAMYLCASSYPGTGDQPQHFGDGTRLSIL.

In regard to this clonotype: A read error may be the cause here, since a much bigger clone is one base away. The chain links TRBV12-3 or TRBV12-4 to TRBJ2-3; no definite D call. The CDR3 is made up of 12 amino acids. The CDR3 coding sequence is TGTGCCAGCAGTATGCGCACAGATACGCGGTATTTT. Protein sequence: CASSMRTDTRYF.

This clonotype occurred once. Just one base apart from a much larger clone, this may be a read error. This likely comes from a read error, as the CDR3 has no conserved phenylalanine or tryptophan at its end. The V and J genes are TRBV7-9 and TRBJ2-3; no definite D call. The CDR3 runs 18 residues. Germline V CDR1 and CDR2: SEHNR, FQNEAQ (reference sequence). Trimming removed 1 base at V and 2 bases at J, with 19 bases between. The CDR3 here is CASSLEEVGGDPTDTQYL. CDR3 DNA sequence: TGTGCCAGCAGCTTAGAAGAGGTCGGCGGAGATCCCACAGATACGCAGTATCTT.

The chain uses TRBV29-1 and TRBJ2-7; tentatively, D is TRBD2 (6 bases). The length of the CDR3 is 15 residues. The germline V gene encodes CDR1 SQVTM and CDR2 ANQGSEA. V gave up 6 bases and J gave up 3 bases, with 21 bases separating them. The CDR3 loop reads CSVLGGGTDYYEQYF. In DNA, the CDR3 is TGCAGCGTGTTAGGCGGCGGGACCGACTACTACGAGCAGTACTTC.

The chain is built from TRBV4-2 and TRBJ1-5; 8 nucleotides line up with TRBD1. This CDR3 has 16 residues. Germline loops: CDR1 LGHNA, CDR2 YNFKEQ. Trimming at V came to 2 bases and at J to 3 bases, leaving 6 bases not matched to a gene. The chain's CDR3 is CASSQSDRVDNQPQHF. The CDR3 nucleotides read TGTGCCAGCAGCCAATCGGACAGGGTCGACAATCAGCCCCAGCATTTT.

V is TRBV27 and J is TRBJ1-1; TRBD1 might be the D (5 bases). V lost 2 bases, J lost 11 bases, and 21 bases lay in between. The CDR3 has 15 residues. CDR1 and CDR2 (germline): MNHEY, SMNVEV (reference sequence). DNA of the CDR3: TGTGCCAGCAGTTTAATACGGGGGGGTGCCACTGGCGCTTTCTTT. This translates into CASSLIRGGATGAFF.

This clonotype has just a few counts. The rearrangement joins TRBV6-6 to TRBJ2-5; unclear D gene. The CDR3 covers 15 residues. Trimming took off 6 bases at V and 4 bases at J, with 18 bases between the two ends. Germline V CDR1 and CDR2: MNHNY, SVGAGI (reference sequence). CDR3 amino acids: CASRAPSRQAETQYF. DNA for the CDR3: TGTGCCAGCAGGGCCCCGAGCCGTCAAGCAGAGACCCAGTACTTC.

The V call is TRBV20-1, the J call TRBJ2-7; D possibly uses TRBD1 or TRBD2 (5 bases each). V was shortened by 6 bases and J by 6 bases, with 12 bases between the two germline ends. CDR1 is DFQATT and CDR2 is SNEGSKA in the germline V gene (reference sequence). CDR3 length equals 11 residues. For the CDR3, the DNA is TGCAGTGCCGCAGAGGGGCTCGAGCAGTACTTC. The encoded protein is CSAAEGLEQYF.

This clonotype was counted only a few times. The V call is TRBV27, the J call TRBJ2-3, with a possible D match to TRBD2 (6 bases). Looked up from germline, CDR1 is MNHEY and CDR2 is SMNVEV (reference sequence). Trimming left V 6 bases short and J 6 bases short, with 19 bases between. The CDR3 runs 15 residues. This chain's CDR3 is CASRPGTAPHDTQYF. The CDR3 DNA sequence: TGTGCCAGCAGGCCCGGGACTGCCCCACACGATACGCAGTATTTT.

This clonotype was recorded at least ten times. V and J are TRBV5-1 and TRBJ2-7; 8 nucleotides match TRBD2. Per germline, CDR1 SGHRS and CDR2 YFSETQ. The length of the CDR3 is 14 residues. With V trimmed by 4 bases and J by 3 bases, 6 bases remained unmatched. The CDR3 spells CASSGRGGVYEQYF. CDR3 DNA: TGCGCCAGCAGCGGCCGGGGGGGAGTCTACGAGCAGTACTTC. The variable domain in full, with the rest retrieved from reference TRBV5-1 and TRBJ2-7, is KAGVTQTPRYLIKTRGQQVTLSCSPISGHRSVSWYQQTPGQGLQFLFEYFSETQRNKGNFPGRFSGRQFSNSRSEMNVSTLELGDSALYLCASSGRGGVYEQYFGPGTRLTVT.

Worth noting for this clonotype: One end of the junction is discordant with germline, which a read error may explain. J is TRBJ2-2 and V is TRBV29-1, with D perhaps assigned TRBD1 or TRBD2 (5 bases each). CDR1 SQVTM and CDR2 ANQGSEA come from the germline V gene. This CDR3 comprises 13 residues. For the CDR3, the DNA is TGCAGCGTCGACAGAGAGTCGACCGGGGAGCAGTTATTT. It specifies CSVDRESTGEQLF.

This clonotype was observed a handful of times. The V gene is TRBV12-3 or TRBV12-4, the J gene TRBJ2-1; D ambiguous. V lost 7 bases to trimming and J lost 5 bases, with 9 bases between them. This CDR3 is built from 12 residues. Here the CDR3 reads CASTSFHNEQFF. The DNA of the CDR3 is TGTGCCAGCACCTCTTTTCACAATGAGCAGTTCTTC.

This clonotype occurred many times. This rearrangement joins TRBV7-2 to TRBJ2-7; TRBD2 agrees at 8 bases. The ends lost 5 bases at V and 6 bases at J; junction bases unmatched: 12. This CDR3 spans 15 amino acids. Germline V gives CDR1 SGHTA, CDR2 FQGNSA. DNA for the CDR3: TGTGCCAGCAGCCCTAACGTTGGACTAGCTTTCGAGCAGTACTTC. Translating gives CASSPNVGLAFEQYF.

Points on this clonotype: A much larger clone is a single base away; this may be a read error. This CDR3 is missing its conserved last phenylalanine or tryptophan, likely due to a read error. The J gene is TRBJ2-3, the V gene TRBV7-9; TRBD2 matches 10 bases. V lost 5 bases to trimming and J lost 0 bases; unmatched junction nucleotides: 2. Germline V lookup: CDR1 SEHNR, CDR2 FQNEAQ (reference sequence). This CDR3 region has 15 residues. The CDR3 nucleotides are TGTGCCAGCAGCCCTAGCGGGAGAAGCACAGATACGCAGTATATT. This sequence encodes CASSPSGRSTDTQYI.

The genes are TRBV7-9 and TRBJ2-1, with D possibly TRBD1 on 6 matching bases. The CDR3 is 15 residues long. The germline CDR1 and CDR2 sequences are SEHNR and FQNEAQ (reference sequence). V was clipped by 3 bases and J by 8 bases, with 17 bases between them. CDR3 DNA: TGTGCCAGCAGCTTCGTGGGGAAGGGGGAAGATGAGCAGTTCTTC. Translated, it gives CASSFVGKGEDEQFF.

This clonotype was recorded only once. V gene TRBV6-5 combines with J gene TRBJ2-7; TRBD2 matches 7 bases. Germline CDR1 MNHEY, CDR2 SVGAGI. The length of the CDR3 is 15 residues. V trimming: 0 bases; J trimming: 8 bases; junction bases outside the gene matches: 10. The CDR3 reads CASSYSTGRGYKQYF. In DNA form, the CDR3 reads TGTGCCAGCAGTTACTCAACGGGGAGGGGATACAAGCAGTACTTC.